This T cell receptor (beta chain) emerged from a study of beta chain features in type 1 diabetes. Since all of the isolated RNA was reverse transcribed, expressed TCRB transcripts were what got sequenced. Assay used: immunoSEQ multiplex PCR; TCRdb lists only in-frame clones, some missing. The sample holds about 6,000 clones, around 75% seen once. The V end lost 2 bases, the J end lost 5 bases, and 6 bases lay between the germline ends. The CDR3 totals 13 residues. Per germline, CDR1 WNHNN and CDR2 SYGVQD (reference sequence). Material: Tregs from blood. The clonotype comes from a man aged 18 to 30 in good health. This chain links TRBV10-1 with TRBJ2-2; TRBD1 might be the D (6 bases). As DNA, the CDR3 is TGCGCCAGCAGTGAGAGGGGGACCGGGGAGCTGTTTTTT. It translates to CASSERGTGELFF.